The rows below give T cell receptor beta chains drawn from one sample of a study of T cell repertoires in cytomegalovirus infection. TCRdb reanalysed the reads using MiXCR and keeps one entry per CDR3 protein. The sample shows 50,000 to 60,000 distinct CDR3 sequences, around a fifth of them seen only once. No antigen is known for these receptors. Sequences were derived from CD8+ T cells from cultured PBMCs, sampled from culture after CMV antigen stimulation. These receptors all come from a human donor in good health (CMV status not recorded). Some clones in this sample may be carry-over from other donors' samples. The CDR3 runs from the conserved cysteine through the conserved F or W. The D gene is left open where the match is weak. Only some rows state a clone size, as once, few, many or a class for expanded clones.

d_gene	v_gene	abundance	j_gene	CDR3aa	CDR3nt
-	TRBV11-2	few	TRBJ2-1	CASSSEDSSYNEQFF	TGTGCCAGCAGCTCGGAGGATAGCTCCTACAATGAGCAGTTCTTC
-	TRBV7-9	few	TRBJ2-3	CASSSQTWNSTDTQYF	TGTGCCAGCAGCTCCCAGACATGGAATAGCACAGATACGCAGTATTTT
-	TRBV4-1	few	TRBJ2-2	CASSRLEDPPTGELFF	TGCGCCAGCAGCCGCTTGGAGGACCCCCCAACCGGGGAGCTGTTTTTT
-	TRBV7-8	-	TRBJ2-1	CASSLSLREKDEQFF	TGTGCCAGCAGCTTATCCCTCCGGGAAAAGGATGAGCAGTTCTTC
-	TRBV27	few	TRBJ1-1	CASRKGPEAFF	TGTGCCAGCAGAAAAGGGCCTGAAGCTTTCTTT
-	TRBV7-9	few	TRBJ1-1	CASSLARGEAFF	TGTGCCAGCAGCTTAGCTCGGGGTGAAGCTTTCTTT
-	TRBV7-6	-	TRBJ1-2	CASSLSGSYTF	TGTGCCAGCAGCTTGAGTGGGTCGTACACATTC
-	TRBV6-5	many	TRBJ1-6	CASSSRVSPLHF	TGTGCCAGCAGTTCCAGGGTTTCACCCCTCCACTTT
TRBD1	TRBV27	-	TRBJ1-2	CASSLSGTGGREGYTF	TGTGCCAGCAGTTTATCGGGGACAGGGGGGCGTGAGGGCTACACCTTC
-	TRBV15	few	TRBJ1-2	CATSRAQVDYYGYTF	TGTGCCACCAGCAGGGCACAGGTAGACTACTATGGCTACACCTTC
TRBD2	TRBV11-2	-	TRBJ2-2	CASSTRPLAGGPTGELFF	TGTGCCAGCAGCACCCGACCCCTAGCGGGGGGGCCCACCGGGGAGCTGTTTTTT
TRBD1	TRBV7-6	-	TRBJ2-3	CASSPRDRGTDTQYF	TGTGCCAGCAGCCCCCGGGACAGGGGGACAGATACGCAGTATTTT
-	TRBV7-2	-	TRBJ2-5	CASSLKGPLFQETQYF	TGTGCCAGCAGCTTAAAGGGTCCACTATTTCAAGAGACCCAGTACTTC
-	TRBV7-2	few	TRBJ2-7	CASSLGANYRNEQYF	TGTGCCAGCAGCTTAGGGGCGAACTACCGAAACGAGCAGTACTTC
-	TRBV4-2	few	TRBJ2-1	CASSQDQYNEQFF	TGTGCCAGCAGCCAAGATCAATACAATGAGCAGTTCTTC
-	TRBV7-2	few	TRBJ1-2	CASSSGTASYGYTF	TGTGCCAGCAGCTCCGGGACGGCCTCCTATGGCTACACCTTC
-	TRBV12-3/TRBV12-4	-	TRBJ1-5	CASSVGTPRQPQHF	TGTGCCAGCAGTGTCGGGACACCGAGGCAGCCCCAGCATTTT
-	TRBV6-5	-	TRBJ2-5	CPSFSPGGPQETQYF	TGTCCCAGCTTCTCCCCAGGCGGGCCCCAAGAGACCCAGTACTTC
-	TRBV11-1	few	TRBJ2-1	CASSNRGLAGDNEQFF	TGTGCCAGCAGCAACAGGGGGCTAGCGGGGGACAATGAGCAGTTCTTC
-	TRBV7-2	few	TRBJ2-2	CASSLNREYTGELFF	TGTGCCAGCAGCTTAAACAGGGAGTACACCGGGGAGCTGTTTTTT
-	TRBV6-1	few	TRBJ1-5	CASSERGYNQPQHF	TGTGCCAGCAGTGAAAGGGGGTACAATCAGCCCCAGCATTTT
-	TRBV11-2	-	TRBJ2-1	CASSSLRASSYNEQFF	TGTGCCAGCAGCTCCCTACGGGCCTCCTCCTACAATGAGCAGTTCTTC
TRBD1	TRBV19	-	TRBJ2-7	CASSIGTAYEQYF	TGTGCCAGTAGTATCGGGACAGCCTACGAGCAGTACTTC
TRBD1	TRBV7-2	few	TRBJ1-2	CASSRMGTTGDGYTF	TGTGCCAGCAGCCGTATGGGGACCACAGGGGACGGCTACACCTTC
-	TRBV7-2	few	TRBJ1-1	CASSLGLQGLGF	TGTGCCAGCAGCTTAGGGTTACAAGGCCTTGGTTTT
TRBD1	TRBV4-1	few	TRBJ2-7	CASRYMGTGRREQYF	TGCGCCAGCAGATACATGGGGACAGGGCGCCGCGAGCAGTACTTC
-	TRBV5-6	few	TRBJ2-5	CASSLPYSVAQYF	TGTGCCAGCAGCTTGCCGTATTCGGTTGCCCAGTACTTC
TRBD2	TRBV27	-	TRBJ2-1	CASSSGLAGVNEQFF	TGTGCCAGCAGTTCGGGACTAGCGGGGGTAAATGAGCAGTTCTTC
-	TRBV7-2	-	TRBJ1-1	CASSLQGISDTEAFF	TGTGCCAGCAGCTTACAGGGAATTTCGGACACTGAAGCTTTCTTT
-	TRBV6-2/TRBV6-3	-	TRBJ2-5	CASIDIYTPEETQYF	TGTGCCAGCATCGACATCTACACACCAGAAGAGACCCAGTACTTC
-	TRBV9	many	TRBJ1-5	CASSVGEGPGQPQHF	TGTGCCAGCAGCGTAGGCGAAGGGCCGGGTCAGCCCCAGCATTTT
TRBD1	TRBV7-2	once	TRBJ1-1	CASSLRDRGLAPNTEAFF	TGTGCCAGCAGCTTAAGGGACAGGGGGCTCGCCCCGAACACTGAAGCTTTCTTT
TRBD2	TRBV5-4	few	TRBJ2-3	CASSLASSGGSDTQYF	TGTGCCAGCAGCTTGGCAAGTAGCGGGGGGTCAGATACGCAGTATTTT
-	TRBV12-3/TRBV12-4	-	TRBJ2-7	CASSLVQGEQYF	TGTGCCAGCAGTTTAGTTCAGGGGGAGCAGTACTTC
-	TRBV7-2	few	TRBJ2-3	CASSPGGSPDTQYF	TGTGCCAGCAGCCCAGGAGGGTCCCCAGATACGCAGTATTTT
-	TRBV6-6	-	TRBJ2-7	CASQASRDHEQYF	TGTGCCAGCCAAGCGAGCAGGGACCACGAGCAGTACTTC
TRBD1	TRBV28	few	TRBJ1-2	CASSLGQGGYTF	TGTGCCAGCAGTCTCGGACAGGGGGGCTACACCTTC